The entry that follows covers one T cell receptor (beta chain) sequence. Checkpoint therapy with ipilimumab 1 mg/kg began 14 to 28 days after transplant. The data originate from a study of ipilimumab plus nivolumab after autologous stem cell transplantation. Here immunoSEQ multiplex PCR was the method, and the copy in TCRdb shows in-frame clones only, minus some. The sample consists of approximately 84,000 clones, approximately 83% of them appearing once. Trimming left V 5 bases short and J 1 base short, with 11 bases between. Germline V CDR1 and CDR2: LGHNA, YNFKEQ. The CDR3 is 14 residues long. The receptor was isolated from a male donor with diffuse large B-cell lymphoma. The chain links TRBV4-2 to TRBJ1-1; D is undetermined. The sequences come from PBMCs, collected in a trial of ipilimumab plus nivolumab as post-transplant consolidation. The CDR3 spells CASSRGPRNTEAFF. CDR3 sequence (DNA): TGTGCCAGCAGCAGAGGACCCCGGAACACTGAAGCTTTCTTT.